What follows describes a single TCR beta chain. Its antigen remains unidentified. The junction had 10 bases not matched to a gene; V was cut back by 4 bases and J by 6 bases. Germline CDR1 is SGHRS and CDR2 is YFSETQ. The CDR3 covers 16 residues. This specimen belongs to a study of cytomegalovirus exposure and HLA in healthy donors. Study findings and constraints: There were approximately 150 TCR beta chains listed as cytomegalovirus-associated.

Vbeta (60) and Jbeta (13) primers were used in the PCR. Profiled with immunoSEQ multiplex PCR; TCRdb holds only in-frame clones, not every one. The sample has nearly 200,000 clones; roughly 77% are singletons. This chain connects TRBV5-1 to TRBJ2-7, with 13 bases that match TRBD2. This clonotype was obtained from a male donor in good health and CMV-seropositive. Specimen: PBMCs. CDR3 protein: CASSPSPGLAGPEQYF. The CDR3 DNA is TGCGCCAGCAGCCCGTCCCCGGGACTAGCGGGACCCGAGCAGTACTTC.